A single sample gave rise to the 14 T cell receptor beta chains below, sequenced in a study of blood T cell repertoires in COVID-19. Only in-frame clones appear in the TCRdb table, and some are missing; sequencing was by immunoSEQ multiplex PCR. The profile covers hundreds of thousands of clones, with 80% to 90% appearing a single time and about 6% taken by the ten largest. Sequencing input: peripheral blood. The receptor set was obtained from a woman in her forties or fifties with COVID-19, enrolled during active disease.

V gene TRBV5-1 combines with J gene TRBJ2-1; TRBD2 matches at 11 bases. The V gene's germline CDR1 is SGHRS and CDR2 YFSETQ. Trimming removed 2 bases from V and 6 bases from J; junction bases left unmatched: 4. The CDR3 contains 15 residues. The CDR3 DNA reads as TGCGCCAGCAGCTTACTAGCGGGAGCAGCCAATGAGCAGTTCTTC. Amino acids: CASSLLAGAANEQFF. Full variable domain (remainder filled in from reference TRBV5-1 and TRBJ2-1): KAGVTQTPRYLIKTRGQQVTLSCSPISGHRSVSWYQQTPGQGLQFLFEYFSETQRNKGNFPGRFSGRQFSNSRSEMNVSTLELGDSALYLCASSLLAGAANEQFFGPGTRLTVL.

This chain connects TRBV7-9 to TRBJ2-7; 7 nucleotides align to TRBD1. This CDR3 has 16 amino acids. V was clipped by 4 bases and J by 2 bases; unmatched bases: 11. Germline V lookup: CDR1 SEHNR, CDR2 FQNEAQ (reference sequence). The CDR3 reads CASSSRTGPITYEQYF. CDR3 bases: TGTGCCAGCAGCTCTCGGACAGGCCCCATAACCTACGAGCAGTACTTC.

The count of this clone is one. The rearrangement links TRBV28 to TRBJ2-7, with 7 bases fitting TRBD2. Germline loops: CDR1 MDHEN, CDR2 SYDVKM. With V trimmed by 4 bases and J by 2 bases, 8 bases remained unmatched. The CDR3 spans 15 residues. The CDR3 sequence is CASSSRQGGTYEQYF. CDR3 coding DNA: TGTGCCAGCAGTTCCCGCCAGGGAGGGACCTACGAGCAGTACTTC. The whole variable domain, filled in from reference TRBV28 and TRBJ2-7, reads DVKVTQSSRYLVKRTGEKVFLECVQDMDHENMFWYRQDPGLGLRLIYFSYDVKMKEKGDIPEGYSVSREKKERFSLILESASTNQTSMYLCASSSRQGGTYEQYFGPGTRLTVT.

V gene TRBV12-2 combines with J gene TRBJ2-2; the table assigns TRBD2, which was not confirmed against the DNA. TRBV12-2 is noted as a pseudogene. CDR3 length: 18 amino acids. As DNA, the CDR3 is TGTGCAAGTCGCTTTAGCGGGGGGTGGCGGGAGACAGTCGGGGAGCTGTTTTTT. It specifies CASRFSGGWRETVGELFF.

As DNA, the CDR3 is TGCGCCAGCACCCAGTTGCTAGCGGGAGGAAGCGAGCAGTACTTC. Translated, it gives CASTQLLAGGSEQYF. The chain recombines TRBV5-1 with TRBJ2-7; 11 nucleotides align to TRBD2. V trimming: 6 bases; J trimming: 6 bases; junction bases outside the gene matches: 11. Per the germline V gene, CDR1 is SGHRS and CDR2 is YFSETQ. The CDR3 totals 15 residues.

The genes are TRBV30 and TRBJ1-1; D gene unclear. The CDR3 sequence is 11 residues long. Germline values: CDR1 GTSNPN, CDR2 SVGIG (reference sequence). Trimming pared 1 base from V and 7 bases from J, leaving 7 bases between. The CDR3 region has the DNA TGTGCCTGGAGTGCGGGGTTTGAAGCTTTCTTT. It yields the protein CAWSAGFEAFF.

The chain combines TRBV25-1 with TRBJ2-7; maybe TRBD2 (5 bases). In germline, CDR1 is MGHDK, CDR2 SYGVNS. V lost 5 bases, J lost 1 base, and 9 bases lay in between. The CDR3 runs to 13 residues. CDR3 coding DNA: TGTGCCAGCAGTTACGGGGATTCCTACGAGCAGTACTTC. It translates to CASSYGDSYEQYF.

J is TRBJ1-5 and V is TRBV7-2; maybe TRBD1 (6 bases). Deletions cut 5 bases from V and 3 bases from J, with 14 bases between. The germline gives CDR1 SGHTA, CDR2 FQGNSA. This CDR3 comprises 15 residues. CDR3 bases: TGTGCCAGCAGCGTCTCTCAGGGGCTCAATCAGCCCCAGCATTTT. It specifies CASSVSQGLNQPQHF. The variable domain in full, completed from reference TRBV7-2 and TRBJ1-5, reads GAGVSQSPSNKVTEKGKDVELRCDPISGHTALYWYRQSLGQGLEFLIYFQGNSAPDKSGLPSDRFSAERTGGSVSTLTIQRTQQEDSAVYLCASSVSQGLNQPQHFGDGTRLSIL.

The J gene is TRBJ2-7, the V gene TRBV11-3; 7 bases fit TRBD1. CDR1 and CDR2 (germline): SGHNT, YENEEA. The CDR3 is 14 residues long. V trimming: 6 bases; J trimming: 0 bases; junction bases outside the gene matches: 5. CDR3 sequence: CASRPGQYSYEQYF. The CDR3 coding sequence is TGTGCCAGCAGGCCGGGACAGTACTCCTACGAGCAGTACTTC.

V is TRBV6-5 and J is TRBJ1-1; 10 bases align to TRBD1. The CDR3 is 13 residues long. Germline CDR1 is MNHEY and CDR2 is SVGAGI. V shed 5 bases and J 10 bases; nucleotides not matched to a gene: 7. The CDR3 loop is CASSPGQGLSAFF. As DNA, the CDR3 is TGTGCCAGCAGTCCGGGACAGGGGCTTTCAGCTTTCTTT.

The chain combines TRBV4-1 with TRBJ2-7, with 7 bases lining up with TRBD2. The CDR3 sequence is 13 residues long. Germline loops: CDR1 MGHRA, CDR2 YSYEKL. J gave up 4 bases and V 4 bases, and 4 bases lay outside the gene matches. The chain's CDR3 is CASSPPGGYEQYF. The CDR3 nucleotides are TGCGCCAGCAGCCCACCGGGGGGATACGAGCAGTACTTC.

The chain has TRBV20-1 and TRBJ1-5; D is undetermined. V lost 3 bases and J lost 9, with 12 bases in between. Germline loops: CDR1 DFQATT, CDR2 SNEGSKA (reference sequence). CDR3 length: 12 residues. CDR3 residues: CSASTRSGPQHF. For the CDR3, the DNA is TGCAGTGCTAGTACTAGATCCGGGCCCCAGCATTTT.

The chain uses TRBV15 and TRBJ1-4; D is unresolved. V lost 2 bases to trimming and J lost 0 bases, with 7 bases between them. Germline CDR1 and CDR2: LNHNV and YYDKDF (reference sequence). The CDR3 covers 15 residues. The CDR3 loop reads CATSRLQTTNEKLFF. The DNA for the CDR3 is TGTGCCACCAGCAGACTCCAGACAACTAATGAAAAACTGTTTTTT.

This clone was found once. The chain recombines TRBV27 with TRBJ1-5, with 7 bases lining up with TRBD1. Germline V gene lookup returns CDR1 MNHEY and CDR2 SMNVEV (reference sequence). The CDR3 is made up of 14 amino acids. The J segment lost 7 bases and the V segment lost 3 bases, leaving 6 bases of the junction unmatched. The CDR3 bases are TGTGCCAGCAGTTTGGGAATACAGGGGCAGCCCCAGCATTTT. Its protein product is CASSLGIQGQPQHF.